The clone carrying this T cell receptor beta chain has only a few counts. The sample is drawn from a study of sequential checkpoint blockade in melanoma. Overall study: Patients were randomized 1:1 to nivolumab-then-ipilimumab or ipilimumab-then-nivolumab first-line. Each arm's sequence ended with maintenance nivolumab.

The sample's treatment: randomized to nivolumab then ipilimumab (arm A) or the reverse (arm B). Patients had received no earlier DNA-damaging chemotherapy. Sorted cells were live CD3+CD8+, lacking CD19 and CD56, from PBMCs. Data came from immunoSEQ multiplex PCR; TCRdb stores just in-frame clones and leaves some out. The data show 12,000 to 15,000 clones, about three quarters seen once. The TCR sequence derives from a human donor with melanoma. The sample here was CD8+ T cells sorted from blood (inferred from file names), taken from a patient given nivolumab and ipilimumab in sequence.

CDR3 DNA sequence: TGCGCCAGCAGCCCCTTAAGGGGTACTGAAGCTTTCTTT. Translated, it gives CASSPLRGTEAFF. The chain couples TRBV4-1 to TRBJ1-1; D may be TRBD1 (5 bases). V lost 4 bases, J lost 5 bases, and 11 bases lay in between. The CDR3 covers 13 residues. Germline values: CDR1 MGHRA, CDR2 YSYEKL.